This T cell receptor (beta chain) was documented in a study of brain T cells in children with intractable seizures. General observations from the study: Clones missing pre-surgery may reflect undersampling of that blood sample. Viral specificity was inferred only from CDR3 similarity; HCMV serostatus was unknown.

Here immunoSEQ multiplex PCR was the method, and the copy in TCRdb shows in-frame clones only, minus some. The sample yields under 150,000 clones, roughly 94% seen once. Only cases whose brain tissue showed the highest T cell transcript signatures were sequenced. Concerning this clone: Its antigen is unidentified.

Losses at the gene ends were 9 bases for V and 5 bases for J; bases not matched to a gene: 10. The CDR3 has 13 residues. Germline assignment: CDR1 SGHKS and CDR2 YYEKEE (reference sequence). The TCR was taken from a boy younger than two with hemimegalencephaly and intractable seizures. This sample comprised peripheral blood, obtained at surgery. The V and J genes are TRBV5-5 and TRBJ2-7; 8 bases map to TRBD1. The CDR3 region has the DNA TGTGCCAACTCAAGGACAGGGTACCACGAGCAGTACTTC. This gives the protein CANSRTGYHEQYF.